This TCR beta chain originates from a study of T cell changes during pregnancy in multiple sclerosis. The CDR3 consists of 13 residues. V lost 2 bases, J lost 6 bases, and 10 bases lay in between. CDR1 and CDR2 from the germline V gene are SEHNR and FQNEAQ (reference sequence). TCRdb keeps only in-frame clones here, not all; method: immunoSEQ multiplex PCR. This repertoire shows under 80,000 clones, approximately 90% found once; its top ten account for under 1.5%. The chain carries TRBV7-9 and TRBJ1-1; tentative D call: TRBD1 (5 bases). This TCR was sampled from a female donor with multiple sclerosis, enrolled in a pregnancy study. Here the sequenced sample was peripheral blood, taken in the second trimester of pregnancy. The CDR3 nucleotides are TGTGCCAGCAGCTTATCAGGGAGGTCTGAAGCTTTCTTT. It specifies CASSLSGRSEAFF.